The 26 T cell receptor beta chains in this list originate from one sample, sequenced in a study of T-cell reconstitution after alpha-beta-depleted transplantation in children. For TCRbeta, the library was prepared with unique molecular identifiers. TCRdb re-derived calls from the PCR reads in MiXCR, one entry per CDR3 protein. The sample carries over 150,000 distinct CDR3 sequences, less than 8% recorded once. This sample comprised PBMCs from the stem cell graft donor, obtained from the stem cell graft. Receptors originate from a human donor who donated a stem cell graft to a child with Wiskott-Aldrich syndrome.

In this sample, this clonotype turned up many times. The rearrangement uses TRBV12-3 or TRBV12-4 and TRBJ1-4, with 10 bases identical to TRBD1. The ends lost 3 bases at V and 10 bases at J; junction bases unmatched: 5. CDR3 length: 14 amino acids. CDR3 in amino acids: CASSLLTGGGKLFF. The CDR3 DNA is TGTGCCAGCAGTTTGTTGACAGGGGGCGGAAAACTGTTTTTT.

This clonotype showed up just a few times. The chain carries TRBV30 and TRBJ2-1, with D possibly being TRBD2 (6 bases). Trimming stripped 5 bases from V and 12 bases from J, with 14 bases between. The germline V gene has CDR1 GTSNPN and CDR2 SVGIG (reference sequence). The CDR3 contains 11 residues. The CDR3 nucleotides are TGTGCCTGGCAGACCGGGACTCGGCAGTTCTTC. Translated, it gives CAWQTGTRQFF.

This clonotype has at least ten counts. The chain employs TRBV12-3 or TRBV12-4 and TRBJ1-1; the D is unclear. V was clipped by 0 bases and J by 1 base, with 3 bases between them. The CDR3 has 13 amino acids. The CDR3 sequence: CASSLARNTEAFF. The CDR3 bases are TGTGCCAGCAGTTTAGCACGGAACACTGAAGCTTTCTTT.

This clonotype occurred many times. J is TRBJ2-5 and V is TRBV5-6; a weak D match, TRBD1 (6 bases). The CDR3 is made up of 14 amino acids. Germline CDR1 is SGHDT and CDR2 is YYEEEE. Deletions cut 5 bases from V and 1 base from J, with 12 bases between. In DNA form, the CDR3 reads TGTGCCAGCAGTCCGACAGGAACCCAAGAGACCCAGTACTTC. It codes for CASSPTGTQETQYF.

The chain is built from TRBV5-1 and TRBJ2-2, with D possibly TRBD2 on 5 matching bases. Looked up from germline, CDR1 is SGHRS and CDR2 is YFSETQ. The CDR3 runs 15 residues. Deletions cut 2 bases from V and 2 bases from J, with 10 bases between. The CDR3 DNA follows: TGCGCCAGCAGCTTACGAACGGGAAACACCGGGGAGCTGTTTTTT. This sequence encodes CASSLRTGNTGELFF.

This clonotype was recorded many times. The chain is built from TRBV13 and TRBJ2-1; D might be TRBD2 (5 bases). There are 16 residues in the CDR3. V was cut by 0 bases and J by 8 bases, with 17 bases left in between. Germline V gives CDR1 PRHDT, CDR2 FYEKMQ (reference sequence). The chain's CDR3 is CASSLGLTGVSYEQFF. Here the CDR3 DNA reads TGTGCCAGCAGCTTAGGCCTTACCGGGGTCTCCTATGAGCAGTTCTTC. The full variable domain, rest sourced from reference TRBV13 and TRBJ2-1, is AAGVIQSPRHLIKEKRETATLKCYPIPRHDTVYWYQQGPGQDPQFLISFYEKMQSDKGSIPDRFSAQQFSDYHSELNMSSLELGDSALYFCASSLGLTGVSYEQFFGPGTRLTVL.

This clonotype was picked up many times. The chain joins TRBV9 to TRBJ1-2, with D unclear. Looked up from germline, CDR1 is SGDLS and CDR2 is YYNGEE. The CDR3 runs 14 residues. V lost 2 bases and J lost 8, with 16 bases in between. CDR3 DNA: TGTGCCAGCAGCGTGAAAGGAGGGAGTGGGGGCTACACCTTC. The encoded protein is CASSVKGGSGGYTF.

This clonotype showed up many times. This chain uses TRBV6-5 with TRBJ1-1; perhaps TRBD1 as D (5 bases). This CDR3 comprises 14 residues. CDR1 is MNHEY and CDR2 is SVGAGI in the germline V gene. V was cut by 2 bases and J by 7 bases, with 14 bases left in between. The CDR3 loop is CASSYGTTALEAFF. In DNA, the CDR3 is TGTGCCAGCAGTTACGGGACGACAGCACTTGAAGCTTTCTTT.

V usage is TRBV20-1 and J usage is TRBJ1-1, with D perhaps TRBD1 (6 bases). From germline, CDR1 is DFQATT and CDR2 SNEGSKA (reference sequence). The CDR3 is 16 amino acids. Trimming cost V 8 bases and J 0 bases, with 22 bases left between them. The CDR3 nucleotides are TGCAGTCTTATTTCTCAGGGGACCTACATGAACACTGAAGCTTTCTTT. Protein sequence: CSLISQGTYMNTEAFF.

This clonotype was observed a handful of times. The chain carries TRBV18 and TRBJ1-4, with 7 positions matching TRBD1. Germline V gene data show CDR1 as KGHSH and CDR2 as LQKENI. Germline trimming cut 5 bases from V and 8 bases from J; bases unmatched to any gene: 14. The CDR3 is 16 amino acids. The chain's CDR3 is CASSTLYDRDDEKLFF. The CDR3 coding sequence is TGTGCCAGCTCAACACTGTACGACAGGGATGACGAAAAACTGTTTTTT.

This clonotype was observed at least ten times. The rearrangement joins TRBV24-1 to TRBJ1-1; 8 nucleotides agree with TRBD1. V dropped 4 bases and J dropped 1; count of bases not matched to a gene: 4. The CDR3 has 15 amino acids. CDR1 and CDR2 (germline): KGHDR, SFDVKD. The CDR3 reads CATSDPGTGNTEAFF. The CDR3 DNA sequence: TGTGCCACCAGTGACCCAGGGACAGGGAACACTGAAGCTTTCTTT.

This clonotype has ten or more counts. This chain joins TRBV5-1 and TRBJ2-3; D not resolved. Germline-derived CDR1 and CDR2 are SGHRS and YFSETQ. V shed 1 base and J shed 1 base, with 4 bases lying between them. The CDR3 runs to 13 residues. As DNA, the CDR3 is TGCGCCAGCAGCTTGTCCGGCACAGATACGCAGTATTTT. Translated, it gives CASSLSGTDTQYF.

Points on this clonotype: A much bigger clone sits one base away, suggesting this may be a read error. The gene calls are TRBV7-2 and TRBJ2-7; unclear D gene. The V and J ends lost 1 base and 0 bases respectively, with 10 bases between them. The germline V gene encodes CDR1 SGHTA and CDR2 FQGNSA. The CDR3 sequence is 15 residues long. The CDR3 nucleotides read TGTACCAGCAGCTTAGTTCGTTCCAGCTCCTACGAGCAGTACTTC. Its translation is CTSSLVRSSSYEQYF.

This clonotype was recorded many times. The genes are TRBV9 and TRBJ2-2; no definite D call. Deletions cut 4 bases from V and 3 bases from J, with 4 bases between. The CDR3 length is 12 residues. Germline V gene data show CDR1 as SGDLS and CDR2 as YYNGEE. The CDR3 loop reads CASSTDTGELFF. The CDR3 nucleotides are TGTGCCAGCAGCACAGACACCGGGGAGCTGTTTTTT.

This clonotype showed up many times. The chain carries TRBV5-6 and TRBJ1-5, with a possible D match to TRBD1 (5 bases). The V gene lost 4 bases and the J gene lost 3 bases, with 8 bases spanning the gap. CDR1 and CDR2 from the germline V gene are SGHDT and YYEEEE. The CDR3 runs to 13 residues. The CDR3 here is CASSKGINQPQHF. CDR3 DNA: TGTGCCAGCAGCAAGGGGATCAATCAGCCCCAGCATTTT.

The table lists this clonotype with many counts. CDR3 DNA sequence: TGTGCCAGCAGCCAATTGGGGGAAAAACTGTTTTTT. Its protein product is CASSQLGEKLFF. The genes are TRBV3-1 and TRBJ1-4; D is ambiguous. Between the trimmed V and J ends, which lost 2 bases and 8 bases, there was a span of 6 bases. The CDR3 sequence is 12 residues long. CDR1 LGHDT and CDR2 YNNKEL come from the germline V gene (reference sequence). The full variable domain, completed using reference TRBV3-1 and TRBJ1-4, is DTAVSQTPKYLVTQMGNDKSIKCEQNLGHDTMYWYKQDSKKFLKIMFSYNNKELIINETVPNRFSPKSPDKAHLNLHINSLELGDSAVYFCASSQLGEKLFFGSGTQLSVL.

The V call is TRBV14, the J call TRBJ2-5, with a weak D call TRBD1 (5 bases). Trimming cost V 4 bases and J 5 bases, with 17 bases left between them. Germline-derived CDR1 and CDR2 are SGHDN and FVKESK. The CDR3 is 15 amino acids. DNA of the CDR3: TGTGCCAGCAGCCGCCCAAGGGGCTACTTGGAGACCCAGTACTTC. This encodes CASSRPRGYLETQYF.

This clonotype was detected only a few times. The chain links TRBV7-8 to TRBJ2-2; no clear D. V was cut by 2 bases and J by 8 bases, with 9 bases left in between. This CDR3 region has 13 residues. The germline CDR1 and CDR2 sequences are SGHVS and FQNEAQ. The CDR3 DNA reads as TGTGCCAGCAGCTTATTAAGCGAGGGGGAGCTGTTTTTT. It yields the protein CASSLLSEGELFF.

This clonotype was detected ten times or more. The chain employs TRBV12-3 or TRBV12-4 and TRBJ2-3; 8 nucleotides align to TRBD2. The CDR3 contains 14 residues. Trimming cost V 2 bases and J 6 bases; bases outside gene matches: 4. DNA for the CDR3: TGTGCCAGCAGTTTATGGCGGGAGGCCGATACGCAGTATTTT. It is translated as CASSLWREADTQYF.

This clonotype was counted at least ten times. The V gene is TRBV20-1, the J gene TRBJ2-3; TRBD2 agrees at 9 bases. CDR3 length: 16 residues. V dropped 2 bases and J dropped 3; count of bases not matched to a gene: 9. Germline V CDR1 and CDR2: DFQATT, SNEGSKA (reference sequence). The CDR3 is CSARRTVGLATDTQYF. The CDR3 DNA reads TGCAGTGCTAGAAGGACGGTCGGACTAGCGACAGATACGCAGTATTTT.

There are many counts of this clonotype. The chain is built from TRBV20-1 and TRBJ2-4; D may be TRBD2 (6 bases). Germline CDR1 DFQATT, CDR2 SNEGSKA (reference sequence). CDR3 size: 15 residues. CDR3 sequence: CSASREPGAKNIQYF. CDR3 sequence (DNA): TGCAGCGCCAGCCGGGAGCCGGGGGCCAAAAACATTCAGTACTTC.

This clonotype occurred many times. The chain recombines TRBV20-1 with TRBJ1-4, with a possible D match to TRBD1 (6 bases). This CDR3 is built from 16 residues. Between the trimmed V and J ends, which lost 6 bases and 1 base, there was a span of 18 bases. The germline V gene has CDR1 DFQATT and CDR2 SNEGSKA (reference sequence). The CDR3 coding sequence is TGCAGTGCCATTTATTCGAACAGGGAAACTAATGAAAAACTGTTTTTT. It specifies CSAIYSNRETNEKLFF.

This clonotype was found a few times. The V gene is TRBV7-9, the J gene TRBJ2-1; no clear D gene. This CDR3 comprises 13 residues. Trimming stripped 3 bases from V and 3 bases from J, with 6 bases between. CDR1 is SEHNR, CDR2 FQNEAQ, per germline (reference sequence). In DNA form, the CDR3 reads TGTGCCAGCAGCTTTGGGATCTACAATGAGCAGTTCTTC. Protein product: CASSFGIYNEQFF.

This clonotype was recorded at least ten times. The chain is built from TRBV23-1 and TRBJ2-7; D not certain. TRBV23-1 is filed as an ORF, its function uncertain. The CDR3 spans 12 residues. The ends were cut back, 0 bases at V and 3 bases at J, with 3 bases in the middle. This CDR3 is CASSQSGYEQYF. The CDR3 DNA reads TGCGCCAGCAGTCAATCGGGCTACGAGCAGTACTTC.

This clonotype came up many times. The V gene is TRBV5-1, the J gene TRBJ2-3; the D call may be TRBD1 or TRBD2 (5 bases each). Trimming took 4 bases from V and 3 from J, leaving 18 bases between them. Germline assignment: CDR1 SGHRS and CDR2 YFSETQ. This CDR3 has 16 residues. This CDR3 is CASSPLLRGETDTQYF. CDR3 nucleotides: TGCGCCAGCAGCCCCCTTCTTAGAGGGGAGACAGATACGCAGTATTTT.

This clonotype was seen repeatedly, ten times or more. The chain has TRBV10-2 and TRBJ2-3, with no clear D. The germline V and J ends were trimmed by 7 bases and 2 bases, with 13 bases remaining between them. The CDR3 loop spans 14 amino acids. Germline V CDR1 and CDR2: WSHSY, SAAADI. CDR3 nucleotides: TGCGCCAGCATCGAGACACCAGCCACAGATACGCAGTATTTT. Translating gives CASIETPATDTQYF.